This T cell receptor (beta chain) was sequenced for a study of beta chain features in type 1 diabetes. Germline assignment: CDR1 MNHEY and CDR2 SMNVEV (reference sequence). The CDR3 runs to 14 residues. V shed 2 bases and J shed 8 bases, with 15 bases lying between them. This clone was detected a few times. Its antigen is unidentified. Whole-study results and caveats: All four CD4+ subsets of Type 1 diabetes patients contained TCRB CDR3s that were moderately but significantly shorter.

Every isolated RNA sample was fully reverse transcribed, so sequencing captured expressed TCRB transcripts. Clones were read by immunoSEQ multiplex PCR, and TCRdb kept only the in-frame ones, dropping some. There are 20,000 to 25,000 clones in the sample; about 71% occur only once, and roughly 1.2% lies in the top ten. The chain is built from TRBV27 and TRBJ1-2, with D maybe TRBD1 (5 bases). The TCR comes from a woman aged 35 to 49 with type 1 diabetes. The sequencing input was stem cell memory CD4+ T cells from blood. The CDR3 DNA reads as TGTGCCAGCAGTTTAACTCGGACAAGGAGAGGCTACACCTTC. The encoded protein is CASSLTRTRRGYTF.